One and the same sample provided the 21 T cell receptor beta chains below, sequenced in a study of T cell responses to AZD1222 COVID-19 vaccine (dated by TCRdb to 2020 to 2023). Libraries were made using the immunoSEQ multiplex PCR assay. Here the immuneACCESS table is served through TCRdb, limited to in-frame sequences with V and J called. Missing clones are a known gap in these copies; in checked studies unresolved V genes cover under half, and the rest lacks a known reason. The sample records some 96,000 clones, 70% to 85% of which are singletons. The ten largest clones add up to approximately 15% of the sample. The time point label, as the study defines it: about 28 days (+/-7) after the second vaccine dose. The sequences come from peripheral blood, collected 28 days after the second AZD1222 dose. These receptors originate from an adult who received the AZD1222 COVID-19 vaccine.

CDR3 in amino acids: CASSQNRGSSYEQYF. In nucleotides, the CDR3 is TGTGCCAGCAGCCAGAACAGAGGATCTTCCTACGAGCAGTACTTC. The chain carries TRBV7-7 and TRBJ2-7; D gene uncertain. The CDR3 has 15 residues. Germline assignment: CDR1 SSHAT and CDR2 FNYEAQ (reference sequence). Trimming left V 5 bases short and J 1 base short, with 15 bases between.

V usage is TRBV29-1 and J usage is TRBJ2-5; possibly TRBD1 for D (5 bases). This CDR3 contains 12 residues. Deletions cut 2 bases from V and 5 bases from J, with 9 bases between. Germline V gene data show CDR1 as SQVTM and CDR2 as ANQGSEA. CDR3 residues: CSVEQGRETQYF. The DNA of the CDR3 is TGCAGCGTTGAACAGGGAAGGGAGACCCAGTACTTC.

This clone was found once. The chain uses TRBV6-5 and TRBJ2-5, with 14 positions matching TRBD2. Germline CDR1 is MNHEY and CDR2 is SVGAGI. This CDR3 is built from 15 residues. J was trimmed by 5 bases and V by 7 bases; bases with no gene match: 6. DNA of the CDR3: TGTGCCAGCACCTTGACTAGCGGGGGGGCGGAGACCCAGTACTTC. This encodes CASTLTSGGAETQYF.

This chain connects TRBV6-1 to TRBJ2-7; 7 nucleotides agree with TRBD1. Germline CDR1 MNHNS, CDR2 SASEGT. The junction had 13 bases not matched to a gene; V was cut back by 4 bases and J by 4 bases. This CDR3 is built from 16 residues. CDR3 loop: CASSVQGSDPGYEQYF. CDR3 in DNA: TGTGCCAGCAGTGTACAGGGGTCCGACCCCGGATACGAGCAGTACTTC.

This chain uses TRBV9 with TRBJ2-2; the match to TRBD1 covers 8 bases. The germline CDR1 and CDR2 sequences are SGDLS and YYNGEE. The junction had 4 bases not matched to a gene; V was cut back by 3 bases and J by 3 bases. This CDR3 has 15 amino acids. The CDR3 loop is CASSGNRGDTGELFF. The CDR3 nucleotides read TGTGCCAGCAGCGGAAACAGGGGGGACACCGGGGAGCTGTTTTTT.

In DNA, the CDR3 is TGTGCCAGCAGCCACCTCTCCGGGACAGGGGCCCCCTTGACACCCCTCCACTTT. Translation: CASSHLSGTGAPLTPLHF. This chain links TRBV3-1 (or the pseudogene TRBV3-2) with TRBJ1-6; 10 bases are shared with TRBD1. Germline V gene sequence: CDR1 LGHDT, CDR2 YNNKEL (reference sequence). The CDR3 runs to 18 residues. V shed 3 bases, J shed 11 bases, and the junction held 16 bases outside the gene matches.

CDR3: CASSVEMRMDTEAFF. CDR3 nucleotide sequence: TGTGCCAGCAGCGTAGAGATGAGGATGGACACTGAAGCTTTCTTT. The V and J genes are TRBV9 and TRBJ1-1; D ambiguous. Looked up from germline, CDR1 is SGDLS and CDR2 is YYNGEE. The CDR3 spans 15 residues. V dropped 0 bases and J dropped 3 bases, with 12 bases sitting between them. Looking up the rest from reference TRBV9 and TRBJ1-1 gives the full variable domain: DSGVTQTPKHLITATGQRVTLRCSPRSGDLSVYWYQQSLDQGLQFLIQYYNGEERAKGNILERFSAQQFPDLHSELNLSSLELGDSALYFCASSVEMRMDTEAFFGQGTRLTVV.

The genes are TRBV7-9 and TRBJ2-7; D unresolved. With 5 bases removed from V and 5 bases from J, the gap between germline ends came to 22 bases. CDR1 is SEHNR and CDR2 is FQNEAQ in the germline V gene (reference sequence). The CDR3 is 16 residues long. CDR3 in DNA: TGTGCCAGCAGCCCCCTCCCGGACCTTCGGGTAAACGAGCAGTACTTC. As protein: CASSPLPDLRVNEQYF.

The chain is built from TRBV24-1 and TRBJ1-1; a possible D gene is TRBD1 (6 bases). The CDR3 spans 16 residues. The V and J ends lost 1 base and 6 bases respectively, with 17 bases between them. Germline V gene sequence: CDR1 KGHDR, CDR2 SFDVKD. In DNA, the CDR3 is TGTGCCACCAGTGATTTACGTGGAGTCAGGGGCCCTGAAGCTTTCTTT. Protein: CATSDLRGVRGPEAFF.

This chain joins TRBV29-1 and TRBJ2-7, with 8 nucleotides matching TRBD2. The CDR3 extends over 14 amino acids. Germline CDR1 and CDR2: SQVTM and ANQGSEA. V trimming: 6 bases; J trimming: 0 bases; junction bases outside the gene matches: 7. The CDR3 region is CSVVTSASSYEQYF. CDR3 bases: TGCAGCGTCGTGACTAGCGCGAGCTCCTACGAGCAGTACTTC.

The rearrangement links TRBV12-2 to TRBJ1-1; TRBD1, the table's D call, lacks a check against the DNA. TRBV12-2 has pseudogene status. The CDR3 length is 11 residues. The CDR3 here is CAGRVDLGAFF. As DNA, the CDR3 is TGTGCAGGCAGGGTGGACCTAGGAGCTTTCTTT.

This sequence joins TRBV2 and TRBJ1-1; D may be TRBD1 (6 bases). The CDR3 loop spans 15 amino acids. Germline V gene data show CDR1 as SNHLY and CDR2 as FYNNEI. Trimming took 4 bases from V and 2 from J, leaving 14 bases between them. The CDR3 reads CASSVGGQPNTEAFF. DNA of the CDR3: TGTGCCAGCAGTGTAGGAGGACAGCCAAACACTGAAGCTTTCTTT.

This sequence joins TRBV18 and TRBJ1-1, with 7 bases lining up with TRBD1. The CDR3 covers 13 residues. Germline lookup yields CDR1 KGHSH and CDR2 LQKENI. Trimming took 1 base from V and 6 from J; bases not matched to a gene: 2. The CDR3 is CASSPRQGSEAFF. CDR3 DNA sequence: TGTGCCAGCTCACCACGACAGGGCTCTGAAGCTTTCTTT.

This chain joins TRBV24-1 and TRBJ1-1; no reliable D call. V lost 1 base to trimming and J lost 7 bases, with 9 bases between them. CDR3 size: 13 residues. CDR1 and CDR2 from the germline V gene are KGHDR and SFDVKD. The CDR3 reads CATSDLNSNEAFF. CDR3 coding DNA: TGTGCCACCAGTGATTTAAACAGCAATGAAGCTTTCTTT.

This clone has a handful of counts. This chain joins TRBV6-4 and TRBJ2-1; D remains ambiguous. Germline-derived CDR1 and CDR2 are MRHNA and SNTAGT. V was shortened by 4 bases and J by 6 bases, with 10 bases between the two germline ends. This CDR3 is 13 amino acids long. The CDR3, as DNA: TGTGCCAGCAGTGCACGGGTTAGCAATGAGCAGTTCTTC. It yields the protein CASSARVSNEQFF.

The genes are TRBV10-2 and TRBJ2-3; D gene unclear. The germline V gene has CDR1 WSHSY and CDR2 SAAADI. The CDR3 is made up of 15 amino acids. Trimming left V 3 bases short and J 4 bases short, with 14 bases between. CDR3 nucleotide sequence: TGCGCCAGCAGTGACAAAGGAGTTCATGCAGATACGCAGTATTTT. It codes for CASSDKGVHADTQYF.

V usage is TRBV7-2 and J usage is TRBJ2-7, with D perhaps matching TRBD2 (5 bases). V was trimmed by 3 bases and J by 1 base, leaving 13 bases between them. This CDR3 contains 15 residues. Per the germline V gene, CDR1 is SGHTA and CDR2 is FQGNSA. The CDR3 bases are TGTGCCAGCAGCTTGTTGGGAGTAGGTTCCTACGAGCAGTACTTC. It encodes CASSLLGVGSYEQYF.

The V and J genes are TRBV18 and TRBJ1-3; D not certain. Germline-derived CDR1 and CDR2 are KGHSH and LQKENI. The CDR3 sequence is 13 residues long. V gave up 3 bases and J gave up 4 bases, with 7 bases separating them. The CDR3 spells CASSPGSGNTIYF. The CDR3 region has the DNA TGTGCCAGCTCACCGGGATCAGGAAACACCATATATTTT.

The CDR3 sequence is CASSETSPHEQYF. DNA for the CDR3: TGTGCCAGCAGTGAAACTAGCCCCCACGAGCAGTACTTC. The gene calls are TRBV6-1 and TRBJ2-7; possibly TRBD2 for D (6 bases). Germline assignment: CDR1 MNHNS and CDR2 SASEGT. This CDR3 has 13 amino acids. The V end lost 2 bases, the J end lost 5 bases, and 10 bases lay between the germline ends.

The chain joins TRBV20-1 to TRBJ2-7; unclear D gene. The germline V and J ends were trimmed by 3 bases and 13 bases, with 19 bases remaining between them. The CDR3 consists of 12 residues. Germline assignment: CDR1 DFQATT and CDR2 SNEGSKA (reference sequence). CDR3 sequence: CSASSEGRGQYF. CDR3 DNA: TGCAGTGCTAGTTCCGAAGGTCGTGGGCAATACTTC.

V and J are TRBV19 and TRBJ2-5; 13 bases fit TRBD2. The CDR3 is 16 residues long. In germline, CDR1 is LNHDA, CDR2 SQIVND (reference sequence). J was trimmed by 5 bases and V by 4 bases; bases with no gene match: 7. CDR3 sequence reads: CASSSRGTSGEETQYF. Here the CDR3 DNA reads TGTGCCAGTAGTAGTCGAGGGACTAGCGGGGAGGAGACCCAGTACTTC.